The 31 T cell receptor beta chains reported below all come from one sample, sequenced in a study of blood T cell repertoires in COVID-19. TCRdb's table, derived via immunoSEQ multiplex PCR, lists solely in-frame clones and lacks some. The sample yields about 140,000 clones, around four fifths seen once. Material for sequencing was peripheral blood. All receptors come from a woman aged 80 or over with acute or convalescent COVID-19.

The chain has TRBV28 and TRBJ2-1; 8 bases map to TRBD1. V lost 7 bases, J lost 9 bases, and 8 bases stayed unmatched. Germline V gives CDR1 MDHEN, CDR2 SYDVKM. This CDR3 is 13 amino acids long. CDR3 residues: CASITGGVGEQFF. The CDR3 nucleotides read TGTGCCAGCATCACAGGGGGTGTGGGTGAGCAGTTCTTC.

The chain is built from TRBV2 and TRBJ1-1; possible D gene TRBD1, 5 bases. The germline CDR1 and CDR2 sequences are SNHLY and FYNNEI. Trimming shortened V by 7 bases and J by 0 bases, and 9 bases separated the two germline ends. The CDR3 is 13 amino acids. CDR3 region: CASKVDMNTEAFF. In DNA form, the CDR3 reads TGTGCCAGCAAAGTGGACATGAACACTGAAGCTTTCTTT.

This clone was detected once. The chain recombines TRBV3-1 (or the pseudogene TRBV3-2) with TRBJ1-1; D is ambiguous. CDR3 size: 12 residues. Trimming removed 7 bases at V and 6 bases at J, with 12 bases between. The germline gives CDR1 LGHDT, CDR2 YNNKEL (reference sequence). The CDR3 protein is CASMTGSAEAFF. CDR3 DNA: TGTGCCAGCATGACGGGATCCGCTGAAGCTTTCTTT.

The chain recombines TRBV5-4 with TRBJ2-1, with a tentative D call TRBD2 (5 bases). V lost 2 bases and J lost 7, with 13 bases in between. This CDR3 comprises 14 residues. Germline CDR1 and CDR2: SGHNT and YYREEE (reference sequence). This chain's CDR3 is CASSFGLAGNEQFF. CDR3 in DNA: TGTGCCAGCAGCTTTGGCCTAGCTGGGAATGAGCAGTTCTTC.

V is TRBV27 and J is TRBJ2-5; 12 bases are a match to TRBD1. Trimming at V came to 0 bases and at J to 7 bases, leaving 3 bases not matched to a gene. Looked up from germline, CDR1 is MNHEY and CDR2 is SMNVEV (reference sequence). CDR3 length: 15 residues. The CDR3 protein is CASSLSGTGGSTQYF. The DNA for the CDR3 is TGTGCCAGCAGTTTATCGGGGACAGGGGGCTCGACCCAGTACTTC.

The chain links TRBV28 to TRBJ1-5; D call uncertain. V was pared by 7 bases and J by 0 bases, with 10 bases between. Germline V gene data show CDR1 as MDHEN and CDR2 as SYDVKM. This CDR3 spans 14 amino acids. CDR3 region: CASIMSYSNQPQHF. CDR3 bases: TGTGCCAGCATCATGAGTTATAGCAATCAGCCCCAGCATTTT. Filled out from reference TRBV28 and TRBJ1-5, the complete variable domain reads DVKVTQSSRYLVKRTGEKVFLECVQDMDHENMFWYRQDPGLGLRLIYFSYDVKMKEKGDIPEGYSVSREKKERFSLILESASTNQTSMYLCASIMSYSNQPQHFGDGTRLSIL.

The chain links TRBV10-3 to TRBJ1-3; 11 bases line up with TRBD1. The CDR3 is 14 amino acids. V dropped 6 bases and J dropped 10; count of bases not matched to a gene: 8. Germline loops: CDR1 ENHRY, CDR2 SYGVKD. The CDR3 DNA reads as TGTGCCATCAGGTCGGACAGGGGGCAGGAGACCATATATTTT. Amino acid sequence: CAIRSDRGQETIYF.

CDR3 sequence: CASSQVERQGYEQYF. The CDR3 DNA sequence: TGCGCCAGCAGCCAAGTTGAGCGACAGGGTTACGAGCAGTACTTC. The chain combines TRBV4-1 with TRBJ2-7; 7 bases are shared with TRBD1. The CDR3 is 15 amino acids. After removal of 1 base from V and 4 bases from J, the junction contained 7 bases not matched to a gene. CDR1 is MGHRA, CDR2 YSYEKL, per germline.

This clone was picked up a small number of times. This rearrangement joins TRBV19 to TRBJ1-4; 7 bases line up with TRBD1. The V gene's germline CDR1 is LNHDA and CDR2 SQIVND (reference sequence). This CDR3 spans 15 amino acids. J lost 13 bases, V lost 7 bases, and 18 bases had no gene match. CDR3: CASKPSTGYALGLFF. DNA of the CDR3: TGTGCCAGTAAGCCCTCGACAGGGTACGCTTTGGGACTGTTTTTT.

The chain has TRBV10-3 and TRBJ2-7, with 8 positions matching TRBD2. Losses at the gene ends were 10 bases for V and 4 bases for J; bases not matched to a gene: 21. This CDR3 contains 17 residues. Germline V CDR1 and CDR2: ENHRY, SYGVKD. As DNA, the CDR3 is TGTGCCACCTTCTCAGGGCGGGGGGACTCTTCCTATTACGAGCAGTACTTC. Translation gives CATFSGRGDSSYYEQYF.

CDR3 protein: CASSSKQGADGYTF. CDR3 in DNA: TGTGCCAGCAGCTCGAAACAGGGGGCCGATGGCTACACCTTC. The chain carries TRBV4-2 and TRBJ1-2; the match to TRBD1 covers 9 bases. Germline V CDR1 and CDR2: LGHNA, YNFKEQ. The V and J ends lost 5 bases and 6 bases, in that order; junction bases with no gene match: 7. The CDR3 covers 14 residues.

This clone was found a few times. The chain employs TRBV3-1 (or the pseudogene TRBV3-2) and TRBJ1-1; the D is unclear. Germline V gene sequence: CDR1 LGHDT, CDR2 YNNKEL (reference sequence). The length of the CDR3 is 13 residues. The V and J ends lost 7 bases and 2 bases respectively, with 11 bases between them. CDR3 region: CASTWRENTEAFF. In DNA form, the CDR3 reads TGTGCCAGCACCTGGAGAGAAAACACTGAAGCTTTCTTT.

V and J are TRBV5-6 and TRBJ2-7; 10 nucleotides match TRBD1. Per germline, CDR1 SGHDT and CDR2 YYEEEE. The CDR3 length is 18 residues. V gave up 3 bases and J gave up 3 bases; unmatched junction bases: 15. The CDR3 protein is CASSSPQLSRDRGYEQYF. CDR3 nucleotides: TGTGCCAGCAGCTCCCCGCAACTCTCCCGGGACAGGGGCTACGAGCAGTACTTC.

In its sample, this clone was seen once. The chain uses TRBV28 and TRBJ2-7; D gene unclear. Between the trimmed V and J ends, which lost 6 bases and 0 bases, there was a span of 6 bases. Germline-derived CDR1 and CDR2 are MDHEN and SYDVKM. The CDR3 runs to 12 residues. The CDR3, as DNA: TGTGCCAGCAGCTCCTTCTCCTACGAGCAGTACTTC. It yields the protein CASSSFSYEQYF.

The chain uses TRBV5-8 and TRBJ2-4; D may be TRBD2 (6 bases). Germline V gene lookup returns CDR1 SGHTS and CDR2 YDEGEE. The ends were cut back, 1 base at V and 4 bases at J, with 9 bases in the middle. This CDR3 has 14 residues. CDR3 loop: CASSLFRGKNIQYF. The DNA for the CDR3 is TGTGCCAGCAGCTTGTTCCGGGGGAAAAACATTCAGTACTTC.

V is TRBV7-2 and J is TRBJ2-5, with 7 nucleotides matching TRBD1. Per the germline V gene, CDR1 is SGHTA and CDR2 is FQGNSA. V lost 5 bases and J lost 6; bases outside the gene matches: 9. This CDR3 is built from 14 residues. The CDR3 loop is CASSPYRDSQTQYF. CDR3 in DNA: TGTGCCAGCAGCCCATATCGGGACAGCCAGACCCAGTACTTC.

This chain links TRBV4-1 with TRBJ1-1; D may be TRBD1 (6 bases). Trimming shortened V by 2 bases and J by 8 bases, and 9 bases separated the two germline ends. Germline assignment: CDR1 MGHRA and CDR2 YSYEKL. The CDR3 runs to 12 residues. CDR3 sequence (DNA): TGCGCCAGCAGCCAATGGGACAAGGAAGCTTTCTTT. Translated, it gives CASSQWDKEAFF.

The chain has TRBV29-1 and TRBJ2-7; 9 bases are a match to TRBD2. CDR1 and CDR2 (germline): SQVTM, ANQGSEA. CDR3 length: 17 amino acids. Trimming removed 6 bases from V and 0 bases from J; junction bases left unmatched: 15. The CDR3 DNA reads as TGCAGCGTCCTTGGAGTTGGGGGACTAGCCGTCTCCTACGAGCAGTACTTC. This translates into CSVLGVGGLAVSYEQYF.

The chain links TRBV28 to TRBJ2-7; 9 nucleotides align to TRBD1. This CDR3 is 13 amino acids long. V was pared by 7 bases and J by 3 bases, with 4 bases of the junction left unmatched. Germline V CDR1 and CDR2: MDHEN, SYDVKM. The CDR3 DNA sequence: TGTGCCAGCACAGGACAGGGGTACTACGAGCAGTACTTC. It is translated as CASTGQGYYEQYF.

As DNA, the CDR3 is TGCGCCAGCAGTGAGTACAGATTGACCGGGGAGCTGTTTTTT. It is translated as CASSEYRLTGELFF. The chain couples TRBV10-1 to TRBJ2-2, with unresolved D. Germline V CDR1 and CDR2: WNHNN, SYGVQD (reference sequence). V dropped 1 base and J dropped 5 bases, with 8 bases sitting between them. This CDR3 region has 14 residues.

The chain links TRBV19 to TRBJ1-2, with D possibly TRBD1 on 6 matching bases. The CDR3 is made up of 13 amino acids. Trimming took off 7 bases at V and 8 bases at J, with 17 bases between the two ends. The germline V gene has CDR1 LNHDA and CDR2 SQIVND (reference sequence). The CDR3 loop reads CASKLQGFGGYTF. CDR3 in DNA: TGTGCCAGTAAACTACAGGGATTCGGGGGCTACACCTTC.

The chain couples TRBV6-5 to TRBJ2-7; D is perhaps TRBD1 (6 bases). The CDR3 has 14 amino acids. The ends were cut back, 2 bases at V and 3 bases at J, with 11 bases in the middle. The germline V gene has CDR1 MNHEY and CDR2 SVGAGI. This CDR3 reads CASSYMRGSYEQYF. CDR3 coding DNA: TGTGCCAGCAGTTACATGAGGGGGAGCTACGAGCAGTACTTC.

CDR3: CASSPRLTANTEAFF. CDR3 sequence (DNA): TGCGCCAGCAGCCCCAGACTGACAGCGAACACTGAAGCTTTCTTT. The chain carries TRBV5-1 and TRBJ1-1; D possibly corresponds to TRBD1 (5 bases). Germline CDR1 and CDR2: SGHRS and YFSETQ. CDR3 length: 15 amino acids. The V gene lost 4 bases and the J gene lost 1 base, with 14 bases spanning the gap.

The chain recombines TRBV5-6 with TRBJ2-7; 7 nucleotides agree with TRBD1. CDR1 and CDR2 (germline): SGHDT, YYEEEE. V trimming: 5 bases; J trimming: 2 bases; junction bases outside the gene matches: 7. The CDR3 has 14 amino acids. As DNA, the CDR3 is TGTGCCAGCAGTCCACAGGGGAATACCTACGAGCAGTACTTC. This translates into CASSPQGNTYEQYF.

V usage is TRBV11-2 and J usage is TRBJ2-7; 8 bases agree with TRBD1. CDR3 length: 16 residues. J lost 3 bases, V lost 1 base, and 8 bases had no gene match. Germline V gene data show CDR1 as SGHAT and CDR2 as FQNNGV. DNA of the CDR3: TGTGCCAGCAGCTTAGGAGGGACAGGCGCCCACTACGAGCAGTACTTC. This sequence encodes CASSLGGTGAHYEQYF.

This chain connects TRBV28 to TRBJ1-3, with 10 bases matching TRBD1. The germline CDR1 and CDR2 sequences are MDHEN and SYDVKM. The CDR3 is made up of 16 amino acids. Losses at the gene ends were 4 bases for V and 8 bases for J; bases not matched to a gene: 11. CDR3 sequence (DNA): TGTGCCAGCAGTTCCGGGACAGGGGTTCTTTCGGACACCATATATTTT. This codes for CASSSGTGVLSDTIYF. Complete variable domain (other parts from reference TRBV28 and TRBJ1-3): DVKVTQSSRYLVKRTGEKVFLECVQDMDHENMFWYRQDPGLGLRLIYFSYDVKMKEKGDIPEGYSVSREKKERFSLILESASTNQTSMYLCASSSGTGVLSDTIYFGEGSWLTVV.

This chain links TRBV6-1 with TRBJ2-1, with TRBD2 as a possible D gene (6 bases). Germline CDR1 MNHNS, CDR2 SASEGT. V dropped 2 bases and J dropped 4 bases, with 18 bases sitting between them. The CDR3 runs to 17 residues. The CDR3 nucleotides are TGTGCCAGCAGTGAACGGGGGACCGGACTTGGGTACAATGAGCAGTTCTTC. Translated: CASSERGTGLGYNEQFF.

This clone was detected only once. The gene calls are TRBV6-5 and TRBJ2-3; 11 nucleotides agree with TRBD2. The CDR3 length is 15 residues. Germline CDR1 MNHEY, CDR2 SVGAGI. The junction had 2 bases not matched to a gene; V was cut back by 6 bases and J by 0 bases. In DNA form, the CDR3 reads TGTGCCAGCAGCCGGACTAGCGGGAGCACAGATACGCAGTATTTT. It codes for CASSRTSGSTDTQYF.

This clone was observed a handful of times. V gene TRBV29-1 combines with J gene TRBJ1-5; 10 bases align to TRBD1. The CDR3 has 12 residues. Germline V CDR1 and CDR2: SQVTM, ANQGSEA. V lost 4 bases, J lost 7 bases, and 1 base stayed unmatched. The CDR3 spells CSVATGGQPQHF. Written as DNA, the CDR3 is TGCAGCGTTGCGACAGGGGGCCAGCCCCAGCATTTT.

This chain links TRBV28 with TRBJ1-5; D not resolved. The V end was cut by 1 base, the J end by 2 bases, with 6 bases between. The CDR3 sequence is 14 residues long. Germline CDR1 MDHEN, CDR2 SYDVKM. CDR3 sequence: CASSLFQGNQPQHF. The CDR3 coding sequence is TGTGCCAGCAGTTTATTCCAGGGCAATCAGCCCCAGCATTTT.

This clone occurred a few times. V usage is TRBV6-6 and J usage is TRBJ2-6, with D perhaps TRBD1 (5 bases). The CDR3 is 16 amino acids. The germline V gene encodes CDR1 MNHNY and CDR2 SVGAGI (reference sequence). The ends were cut back, 4 bases at V and 0 bases at J, with 10 bases in the middle. CDR3 sequence: CASSSSGFSGANVLTF. In DNA, the CDR3 is TGTGCCAGCAGTTCTTCAGGGTTCTCTGGGGCCAACGTCCTGACTTTC.